Reported below is one T cell receptor (beta chain). Its antigen is undetermined. The authors carried out high-throughput sequencing of TCR beta. They applied it to CD8+ and CD4+ T cells obtained from blood. The authors negatively isolated CD8+ and CD4+ T cells and FACS-enriched TEMRA cells. This entry is derived from a study of CD8 T cells in Susac syndrome. Study results and caveats: It was acknowledged in the study that its TCR sequencing and HLA analysis involved a relatively small number of individuals.

RNA totalling about 0.45 to 1 ug underwent reverse transcription with random hexamers. Coverage of TCR beta CDR3 amplification by immunoSEQ multiplex PCR extended to 54 Vbeta and 13 Jbeta. TCRdb re-analysed the immunoSEQ multiplex PCR reads in MiXCR, keeping a single row per CDR3 protein. Among some 220,000 distinct CDR3 sequences listed, approximately 95% were seen once. Between the trimmed V and J ends, which lost 3 bases and 5 bases, there was a span of 13 bases. The CDR3 spans 15 residues. V usage is TRBV23-1 and J usage is TRBJ1-4; D unresolved. TRBV23-1 is flagged as an ORF with uncertain function. The source material was CD4+ T cells from PBMCs. The sequence derives from a human donor with multiple sclerosis. The chain's CDR3 is CASSQGDRENEKLFF. CDR3 DNA: TGCGCCAGCAGTCAGGGCGATAGGGAGAATGAAAAACTGTTTTTT.